These 28 T cell receptor beta chains were sequenced from one sample in a study of OX40 agonist ivuxolimab in advanced cancers. Libraries were prepared through the immunoSEQ multiplex PCR assay. In TCRdb, the immuneACCESS table is reduced to in-frame sequences with V and J assigned. These tables do not hold every clone; where another copy was compared, an unresolved V gene accounts for under half, and the others remain unexplained. This sample gives about 49,000 clones in total; about 81% of them show up just once. The leading ten clones occupy 10% to 15% of the sample. This specimen consisted of CD4+ or CD8+ T cells sorted from blood, obtained in a trial of the OX40 agonist ivuxolimab. The receptors come from an adult with an advanced solid tumor such as melanoma, head and neck, liver or kidney cancer.

The V call is TRBV5-4, the J call TRBJ2-2, with TRBD2 identical over 8 bases. Germline assignment: CDR1 SGHNT and CDR2 YYREEE (reference sequence). The CDR3 is 16 amino acids. Trimming took 1 base from V and 1 from J; bases not matched to a gene: 3. The CDR3 region is CASSLRGLENTGELFF. The CDR3 coding sequence is TGTGCCAGCAGCTTGCGGGGACTAGAGAACACCGGGGAGCTGTTTTTT.

The chain links TRBV29-1 to TRBJ1-1; D perhaps matches TRBD1 (5 bases). The CDR3 is made up of 14 amino acids. The V end was cut by 5 bases, the J end by 5 bases, with 18 bases between. Germline CDR1 reads SQVTM; CDR2 reads ANQGSEA. The CDR3 coding sequence is TGCAGCGTTACCCGGGACGGGAGTCTGACTGAAGCTTTCTTT. Protein product: CSVTRDGSLTEAFF. Looking up the rest from reference TRBV29-1 and TRBJ1-1 gives the full variable domain: SAVISQKPSRDICQRGTSLTIQCQVDSQVTMMFWYRQQPGQSLTLIATANQGSEATYESGFVIDKFPISRPNLTFSTLTVSNMSPEDSSIYLCSVTRDGSLTEAFFGQGTRLTVV.

The chain employs TRBV11-2 and TRBJ2-7; 10 bases agree with TRBD1. The length of the CDR3 is 14 residues. The junction had 1 base not matched to a gene; V was cut back by 2 bases and J by 3 bases. Germline values: CDR1 SGHAT, CDR2 FQNNGV. CDR3 bases: TGTGCCAGCAGCTTAAGGGACAGGGGCTACGAGCAGTACTTC. Its translation: CASSLRDRGYEQYF.

The chain is built from TRBV7-3 and TRBJ2-7, with 7 bases fitting TRBD1. This CDR3 is 16 amino acids long. V shed 1 base, J shed 3 bases, and the junction held 9 bases outside the gene matches. Germline V gives CDR1 SGHTA, CDR2 FQGTGA. The CDR3 DNA is TGTGCCAGCAGCTTAAGAGGTGGGCAGGGGGTCTACGAGCAGTACTTC. It is translated as CASSLRGGQGVYEQYF.

The chain joins TRBV7-9 to TRBJ1-1, with D possibly matching TRBD1 (6 bases). Looked up from germline, CDR1 is SEHNR and CDR2 is FQNEAQ (reference sequence). This CDR3 has 14 residues. V was shortened by 5 bases and J by 6 bases, with 16 bases between the two germline ends. The CDR3 loop reads CASSEGGEISEAFF. The DNA of the CDR3 is TGTGCCAGCAGCGAAGGGGGGGAAATCTCTGAAGCTTTCTTT.

This clone has a single count. This sequence joins TRBV2 and TRBJ1-5; D not certain. The CDR3 loop spans 14 amino acids. The germline gives CDR1 SNHLY, CDR2 FYNNEI. DNA for the CDR3: TGTGTCAGTGCCGTCCATGCGGGCAATCAGCCCCAGCATTTT. This codes for CVSAVHAGNQPQHF.

The chain joins TRBV28 to TRBJ1-1, with D uncertain. The CDR3 is made up of 13 amino acids. The V end was cut by 4 bases, the J end by 0 bases, with 6 bases between. The germline CDR1 and CDR2 sequences are MDHEN and SYDVKM. CDR3 sequence reads: CASSSTVNTEAFF. CDR3 bases: TGTGCCAGCAGTTCAACAGTGAACACTGAAGCTTTCTTT.

This chain connects TRBV18 to TRBJ1-1, with no clear D. The CDR3 extends over 15 amino acids. Per the germline V gene, CDR1 is KGHSH and CDR2 is LQKENI. The V end lost 2 bases, the J end lost 0 bases, and 10 bases lay between the germline ends. CDR3 nucleotide sequence: TGTGCCAGCTCACCAGACGGTTTAATGAACACTGAAGCTTTCTTT. Translating it yields CASSPDGLMNTEAFF.

V and J are TRBV4-1 and TRBJ1-4, with 8 bases fitting TRBD1. J was trimmed by 5 bases and V by 0 bases; bases with no gene match: 2. Looked up from germline, CDR1 is MGHRA and CDR2 is YSYEKL. The CDR3 is 15 residues long. The CDR3 here is CASSQDHRGNEKLFF. The CDR3 DNA is TGCGCCAGCAGCCAAGACCACAGGGGGAATGAAAAACTGTTTTTT.

The V and J genes are TRBV28 and TRBJ1-1; the match to TRBD1 covers 7 bases. This CDR3 spans 15 amino acids. CDR1 MDHEN and CDR2 SYDVKM come from the germline V gene. With 2 bases clipped from V and 4 bases from J, the junction kept 7 bases outside the gene matches. CDR3 DNA: TGTGCCAGCAGTTTAGCACCTCACAGGGGCACTGAAGCTTTCTTT. Translating gives CASSLAPHRGTEAFF.

This rearrangement joins TRBV6-1 to TRBJ2-7; TRBD2 matches at 9 bases. V lost 7 bases and J lost 4; bases outside the gene matches: 8. Germline CDR1 and CDR2: MNHNS and SASEGT. The CDR3 spans 14 residues. The CDR3 region has the DNA TGTGCCAGCAATATAAGCGGGAGGAGGTACGAGCAGTACTTC. Amino acids: CASNISGRRYEQYF.

This clone came up a few times. The chain joins TRBV27 to TRBJ1-4; 7 bases line up with TRBD1. Germline V lookup: CDR1 MNHEY, CDR2 SMNVEV (reference sequence). V gave up 6 bases and J gave up 3 bases; unmatched junction bases: 10. This CDR3 comprises 16 residues. The CDR3 DNA is TGTGCCAGCAGCCACGGGACAGTTAGGTCTAATGAAAAACTGTTTTTT. Translated, it gives CASSHGTVRSNEKLFF.

The J gene is TRBJ2-3, the V gene TRBV5-8; 12 positions match TRBD2. The CDR3 spans 16 residues. Germline trimming cut 0 bases from V and 3 bases from J; bases unmatched to any gene: 2. CDR1 and CDR2 from the germline V gene are SGHTS and YDEGEE. The CDR3 protein is CASSLGLAGETDTQYF. CDR3 nucleotides: TGTGCCAGCAGCTTGGGACTAGCGGGAGAAACAGATACGCAGTATTTT.

There are a few counts of this clone. The chain joins TRBV28 to TRBJ2-7; possibly TRBD2 for D (5 bases). Trimming pared 5 bases from V and 4 bases from J, leaving 12 bases between. Germline loops: CDR1 MDHEN, CDR2 SYDVKM. The CDR3 has 13 residues. CDR3 loop: CASSPLGGYEQYF. For the CDR3, the DNA is TGTGCCAGCAGTCCCCTCGGCGGGTACGAGCAGTACTTC.

The CDR3, as DNA: TGTGCCAGCAGCCCCGGTCGGGCGCGGAACACTGAAGCTTTCTTT. Amino acids: CASSPGRARNTEAFF. This chain joins TRBV7-9 and TRBJ1-1, with D uncertain. CDR3 length: 15 amino acids. Trimming shortened V by 5 bases and J by 1 base, and 14 bases separated the two germline ends. Germline V CDR1 and CDR2: SEHNR, FQNEAQ (reference sequence).

The rearrangement uses TRBV5-1 and TRBJ2-5, with a possible D match to TRBD1 (6 bases). Germline CDR1 is SGHRS and CDR2 is YFSETQ. The CDR3 is 15 residues long. Trimming pared 0 bases from V and 0 bases from J, leaving 9 bases between. The CDR3 region is CASSLGPGDQETQYF. The CDR3 coding sequence is TGCGCCAGCAGCTTGGGGCCAGGGGACCAAGAGACCCAGTACTTC.

The genes are TRBV19 and TRBJ1-1; no reliable D call. CDR1 is LNHDA and CDR2 is SQIVND in the germline V gene (reference sequence). The ends were cut back, 3 bases at V and 2 bases at J, with 10 bases in the middle. The CDR3 runs 14 residues. The CDR3 region is CASSIISPNTEAFF. DNA of the CDR3: TGTGCCAGTAGTATTATTTCCCCTAACACTGAAGCTTTCTTT. The entire variable domain, with the rest obtained from reference TRBV19 and TRBJ1-1, is as follows: DGGITQSPKYLFRKEGQNVTLSCEQNLNHDAMYWYRQDPGQGLRLIYYSQIVNDFQKGDIAEGYSVSREKKESFPLTVTSAQKNPTAFYLCASSIISPNTEAFFGQGTRLTVV.

The chain uses TRBV19 and TRBJ1-2; a possible D gene is TRBD1 (5 bases). CDR3 length: 14 amino acids. CDR1 and CDR2 (germline): LNHDA, SQIVND (reference sequence). Deletions cut 0 bases from V and 7 bases from J, with 12 bases between. This chain's CDR3 is CASSIDAGRSGYTF. Written as DNA, the CDR3 is TGTGCCAGTAGTATAGATGCGGGGCGGAGTGGCTACACCTTC.

The chain recombines TRBV10-1 with TRBJ2-5; D unresolved. The CDR3 runs 13 residues. Germline V gives CDR1 WNHNN, CDR2 SYGVQD (reference sequence). The ends were cut back, 0 bases at V and 5 bases at J, with 7 bases in the middle. The CDR3 protein is CASSESPTETQYF. In DNA form, the CDR3 reads TGCGCCAGCAGTGAGTCCCCTACGGAGACCCAGTACTTC.

The chain links TRBV5-6 to TRBJ2-3; D ambiguous. The CDR3 consists of 16 residues. V gave up 0 bases and J gave up 2 bases, with 13 bases separating them. Germline CDR1 and CDR2: SGHDT and YYEEEE. The CDR3 DNA sequence: TGTGCCAGCAGCTTGGCCGCGACACTCCTCACAGATACGCAGTATTTT. It encodes CASSLAATLLTDTQYF.

V gene TRBV5-4 combines with J gene TRBJ2-5, with 15 bases matching TRBD2. Losses at the gene ends were 4 bases for V and 5 bases for J; bases not matched to a gene: 3. The CDR3 consists of 15 residues. The germline V gene has CDR1 SGHNT and CDR2 YYREEE (reference sequence). The CDR3, as DNA: TGTGCCAGCAGCCGGACTAGCGGGAGGGAGGAGACCCAGTACTTC. Its translation: CASSRTSGREETQYF.

The rearrangement links TRBV9 to TRBJ1-3; D not resolved. Germline CDR1 is SGDLS and CDR2 is YYNGEE. The CDR3 totals 15 residues. V lost 4 bases to trimming and J lost 0 bases, with 11 bases between them. CDR3 sequence reads: CASSPQTASGNTIYF. The CDR3 region has the DNA TGTGCCAGCAGCCCCCAGACGGCCTCTGGAAACACCATATATTTT.

J is TRBJ1-5 and V is TRBV7-2, with D tentatively TRBD1 (6 bases). V lost 2 bases and J lost 7, with 9 bases in between. From germline, CDR1 is SGHTA and CDR2 FQGNSA. This CDR3 spans 13 amino acids. DNA of the CDR3: TGTGCCAGCAGCTTACCGGGGGGCCAGCCCCAGCATTTT. Protein sequence: CASSLPGGQPQHF.

This chain's CDR3 is CASRVLAGGGETQYF. DNA of the CDR3: TGTGCCAGCAGGGTACTAGCGGGAGGGGGGGAGACCCAGTACTTC. The chain joins TRBV2 to TRBJ2-5, with 13 positions matching TRBD2. This CDR3 has 15 amino acids. Trimming at V came to 6 bases and at J to 5 bases, leaving 6 bases not matched to a gene. Germline loops: CDR1 SNHLY, CDR2 FYNNEI.

The rearrangement uses TRBV11-1 and TRBJ2-1, with D unclear. Deletions cut 6 bases from V and 9 bases from J, with 6 bases between. This CDR3 has 10 amino acids. In germline, CDR1 is SGHAT, CDR2 FQDESV (reference sequence). CDR3 region: CASSAGEQFF. CDR3 in DNA: TGTGCCAGCAGTGCCGGTGAGCAGTTCTTC.

The chain recombines TRBV11-3 with TRBJ2-1, with 9 nucleotides matching TRBD2. Germline V lookup: CDR1 SGHNT, CDR2 YENEEA. CDR3 length equals 15 residues. V shed 4 bases and J 8 bases; nucleotides not matched to a gene: 9. The CDR3 loop reads CASSSLAGAFDEQFF. The CDR3 coding sequence is TGTGCCAGCAGCTCATTAGCGGGAGCTTTCGATGAGCAGTTCTTC.

The J gene is TRBJ1-5, the V gene TRBV19, with TRBD1 as a possible D gene (5 bases). V was trimmed by 10 bases and J by 2 bases, leaving 21 bases between them. This CDR3 spans 16 amino acids. Germline CDR1 LNHDA, CDR2 SQIVND (reference sequence). CDR3: CATTPQGVRRNQPQHF. CDR3 in DNA: TGTGCCACCACCCCCCAAGGGGTGAGACGCAATCAGCCCCAGCATTTT.

This clone was recorded once. This chain uses TRBV15 with TRBJ1-2, with D perhaps matching TRBD1 (5 bases). Germline V gene sequence: CDR1 LNHNV, CDR2 YYDKDF (reference sequence). CDR3 size: 14 residues. Trimming pared 0 bases from V and 7 bases from J, leaving 12 bases between. The CDR3 spells CATSRDREAGGYTF. The DNA of the CDR3 is TGTGCCACCAGCAGAGACAGGGAAGCCGGTGGCTACACCTTC.